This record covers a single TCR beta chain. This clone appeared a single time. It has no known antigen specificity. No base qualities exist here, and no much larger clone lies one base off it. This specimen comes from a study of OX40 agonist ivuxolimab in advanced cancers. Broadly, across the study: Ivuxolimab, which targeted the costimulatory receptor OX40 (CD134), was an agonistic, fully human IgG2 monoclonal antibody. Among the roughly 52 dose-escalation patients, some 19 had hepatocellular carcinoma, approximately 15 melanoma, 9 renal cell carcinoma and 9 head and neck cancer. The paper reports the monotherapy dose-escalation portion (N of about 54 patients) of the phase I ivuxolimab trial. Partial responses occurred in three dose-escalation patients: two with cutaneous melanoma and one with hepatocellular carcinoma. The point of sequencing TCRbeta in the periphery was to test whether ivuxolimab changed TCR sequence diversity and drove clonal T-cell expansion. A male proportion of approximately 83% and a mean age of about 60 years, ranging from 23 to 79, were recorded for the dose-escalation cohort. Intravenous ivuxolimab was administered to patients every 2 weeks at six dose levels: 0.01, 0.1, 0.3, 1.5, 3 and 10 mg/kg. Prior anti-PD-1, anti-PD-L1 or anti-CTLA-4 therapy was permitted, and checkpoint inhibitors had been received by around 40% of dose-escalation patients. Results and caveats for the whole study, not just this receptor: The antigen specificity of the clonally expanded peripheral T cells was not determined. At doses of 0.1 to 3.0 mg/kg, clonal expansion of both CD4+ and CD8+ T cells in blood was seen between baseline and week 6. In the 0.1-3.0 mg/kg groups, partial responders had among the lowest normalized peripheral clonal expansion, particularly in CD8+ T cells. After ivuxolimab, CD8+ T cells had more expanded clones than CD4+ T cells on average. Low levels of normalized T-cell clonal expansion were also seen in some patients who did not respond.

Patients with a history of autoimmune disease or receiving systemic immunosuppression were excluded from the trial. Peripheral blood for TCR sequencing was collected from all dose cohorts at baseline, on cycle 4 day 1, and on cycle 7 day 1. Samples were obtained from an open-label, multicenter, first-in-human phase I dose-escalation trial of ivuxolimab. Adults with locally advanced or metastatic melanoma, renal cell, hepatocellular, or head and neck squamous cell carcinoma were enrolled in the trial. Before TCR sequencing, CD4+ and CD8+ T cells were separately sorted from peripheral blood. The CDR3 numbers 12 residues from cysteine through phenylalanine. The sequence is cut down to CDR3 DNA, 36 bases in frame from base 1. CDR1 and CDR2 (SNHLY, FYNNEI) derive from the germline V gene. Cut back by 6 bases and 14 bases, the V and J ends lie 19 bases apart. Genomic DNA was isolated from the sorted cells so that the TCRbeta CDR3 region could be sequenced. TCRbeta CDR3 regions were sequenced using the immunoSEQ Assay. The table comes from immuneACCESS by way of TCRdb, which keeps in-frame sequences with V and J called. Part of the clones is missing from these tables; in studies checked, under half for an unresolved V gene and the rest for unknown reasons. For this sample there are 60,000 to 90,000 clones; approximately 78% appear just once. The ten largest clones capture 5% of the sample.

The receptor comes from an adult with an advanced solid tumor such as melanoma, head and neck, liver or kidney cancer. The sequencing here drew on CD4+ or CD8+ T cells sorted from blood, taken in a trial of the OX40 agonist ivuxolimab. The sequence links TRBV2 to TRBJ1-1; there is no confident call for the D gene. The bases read TGTGCCAGCAGGGTCGGCGAGCAAGGAAGCTTCTTT. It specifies CASRVGEQGSFF.